The present T cell receptor beta chain was sequenced within a study of technical replicates of blood from several donors. This clone appeared once. Trimming cost V 4 bases and J 0 bases, with 4 bases left between them. The CDR3 has 13 residues. CDR1 is GTSNPN, CDR2 SVGIG, per germline (reference sequence). The protocol was immunoSEQ multiplex PCR, while the TCRdb copy is restricted to in-frame clones and leaves out a portion. The sample records more than 10,000 clones, 70% to 80% being singletons. The TCR originated in a human donor in good health. V gene TRBV30 combines with J gene TRBJ2-6; D unclear. Sequenced sample: PBMCs. Here the CDR3 DNA reads TGTGCCTGGACTAGCTCTGGGGCCAACGTCCTGACTTTC. It encodes CAWTSSGANVLTF.